This TCR beta chain appears in the sequencing data of a study of cytomegalovirus exposure and HLA in healthy donors. Study background: According to later analysis, the same platform produced the roughly 120 validation and approximately 700 first-cohort repertoires. Notes on the study in general: Through in vitro validation, three CMV-associated chains were shown to be specific for CMV antigens. Per published reports, the classifier diagnosed cytomegalovirus status with high specificity and sensitivity. The investigators catalogued 150 to 200 TCR beta chains as cytomegalovirus-associated.

Clones were read by immunoSEQ multiplex PCR, and TCRdb kept only the in-frame ones, dropping some. This table has 95,000 to 120,000 clones, about 85% appearing once. Trimming cost V 3 bases and J 5 bases, with 11 bases left between them. Germline V gene data show CDR1 as SGHRS and CDR2 as YFSETQ. This CDR3 comprises 13 residues. Regarding this clone: Its antigen is not known.

V gene TRBV5-1 combines with J gene TRBJ2-5, with D possibly matching TRBD2 (7 bases). The sample was PBMCs. This receptor was taken from a woman aged 18-30 years in good health and CMV-seronegative. CDR3 amino acids: CASSWKGGETQYF. The CDR3 DNA reads TGCGCCAGCAGCTGGAAGGGGGGGGAGACCCAGTACTTC. The variable domain in full, completed from reference TRBV5-1 and TRBJ2-5, reads KAGVTQTPRYLIKTRGQQVTLSCSPISGHRSVSWYQQTPGQGLQFLFEYFSETQRNKGNFPGRFSGRQFSNSRSEMNVSTLELGDSALYLCASSWKGGETQYFGPGTRLLVL.